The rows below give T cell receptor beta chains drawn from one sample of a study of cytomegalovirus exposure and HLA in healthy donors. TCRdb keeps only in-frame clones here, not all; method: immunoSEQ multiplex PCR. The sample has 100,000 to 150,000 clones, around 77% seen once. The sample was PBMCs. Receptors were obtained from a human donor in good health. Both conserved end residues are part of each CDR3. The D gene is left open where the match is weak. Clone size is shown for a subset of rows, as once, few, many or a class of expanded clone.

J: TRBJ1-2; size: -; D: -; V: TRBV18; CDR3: CASSPQAGDGYTF; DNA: TGTGCCAGCTCACCACAGGCAGGGGATGGCTACACCTTC
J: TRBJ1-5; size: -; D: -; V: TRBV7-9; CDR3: CASSLTNQPQHF; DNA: TGTGCCAGCAGCTTAACTAATCAGCCCCAGCATTTT
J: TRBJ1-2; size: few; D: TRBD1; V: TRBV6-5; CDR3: CASSYLQGAPYGYTF; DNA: TGTGCCAGCAGTTACCTACAGGGGGCCCCATATGGCTACACCTTC
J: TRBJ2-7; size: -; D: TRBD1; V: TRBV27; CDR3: CASSLTGQGAYEQYF; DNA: TGTGCCAGCAGTCTCACTGGACAGGGGGCCTACGAGCAGTACTTC
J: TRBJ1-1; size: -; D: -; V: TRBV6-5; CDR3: CASSESNGAVAFF; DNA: TGTGCCAGCAGTGAAAGCAACGGAGCCGTAGCTTTCTTT
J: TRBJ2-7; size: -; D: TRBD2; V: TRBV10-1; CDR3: CASSRAGTSGSSTYEQYF; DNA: TGCGCCAGCTCTCGAGCCGGGACTAGCGGGTCTAGTACCTACGAGCAGTACTTC
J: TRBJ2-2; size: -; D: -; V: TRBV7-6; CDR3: CASSLDYTDTGELFF; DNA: TGTGCCAGCAGCTTGGACTATACAGACACCGGGGAGCTGTTTTTT
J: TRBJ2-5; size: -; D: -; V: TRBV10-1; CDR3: CASGTVEGIQYF; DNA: TGCGCCAGTGGGACGGTGGAGGGGATCCAGTACTTC
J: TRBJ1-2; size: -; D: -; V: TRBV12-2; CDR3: CASRLTEQEGYTF; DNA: TGTGCAAGTCGCTTAACGGAACAGGAGGGCTACACCTTC
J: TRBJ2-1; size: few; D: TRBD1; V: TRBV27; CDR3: CASSFTGGSGNYNEQFF; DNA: TGTGCCAGCAGTTTTACAGGGGGCAGCGGGAACTACAATGAGCAGTTCTTC
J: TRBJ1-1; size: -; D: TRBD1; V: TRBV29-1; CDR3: CSVEGTGPLNNEAFF; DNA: TGCAGCGTTGAAGGGACAGGGCCCCTAAATAATGAAGCTTTCTTT
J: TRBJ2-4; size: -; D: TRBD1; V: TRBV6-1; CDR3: CASSVGRGPQNIQYF; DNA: TGTGCCAGCAGTGTTGGCAGGGGGCCGCAAAACATTCAGTACTTC
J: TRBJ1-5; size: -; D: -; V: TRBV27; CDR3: CASSPGGGLLPQHF; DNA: TGTGCCAGCAGTCCCGGTGGGGGGTTACTGCCCCAGCATTTT